The clone carrying this T cell receptor (beta chain) was counted once. Its specificity is unknown. With V trimmed by 5 bases and J by 4 bases, 7 bases remained unmatched. This CDR3 has 14 residues. CDR1 and CDR2 (germline): MNHNS, SASEGT. These data belong to a study of shared clonotypes between healthy human individuals. Study-level points and caveats: In contrast to clonotypes shared by all four donors, non-shared clonotypes had lower generation probabilities.

On sorted subsets, replicate PCRs used about 200 ng DNA, or 31,000 or so T cell genomes. Clones were read by immunoSEQ multiplex PCR, and TCRdb kept only the in-frame ones, dropping some. Among some 2,000,000 clones listed, roughly 94% were seen once. Sequencing was done on a sample of naive CD4+ T cells sorted from blood. Subset of the sample: CD45RA+ positively selected. The chain combines TRBV6-1 with TRBJ1-1; 7 bases fit TRBD1. This TCR was sampled from a man aged 18 to 29 in good health. This CDR3 reads CASSRQGKVTEAFF. CDR3 in DNA: TGTGCCAGCAGTAGACAGGGCAAGGTCACTGAAGCTTTCTTT.